Here is one TCR beta chain with its context. The sample comes from a study of blood T cell repertoires in COVID-19. This CDR3 is 15 amino acids long. In germline, CDR1 is LGHNA, CDR2 YSLEER. V dropped 3 bases and J dropped 2; count of bases not matched to a gene: 6. Clones were read by immunoSEQ multiplex PCR, and TCRdb kept only the in-frame ones, dropping some. Of a few hundred thousand clones detected, 70% to 90% appear once; the ten largest clones hold roughly 2%. The genes are TRBV4-3 and TRBJ2-5; 7 bases map to TRBD2. This receptor was obtained from a woman aged 45-59 years with acute or convalescent COVID-19. The sequenced sample consisted of peripheral blood. CDR3 coding DNA: TGCGCCAGCAGCCAGATGGGGAGGGAGCAAGAGACCCAGTACTTC. Translated: CASSQMGREQETQYF.